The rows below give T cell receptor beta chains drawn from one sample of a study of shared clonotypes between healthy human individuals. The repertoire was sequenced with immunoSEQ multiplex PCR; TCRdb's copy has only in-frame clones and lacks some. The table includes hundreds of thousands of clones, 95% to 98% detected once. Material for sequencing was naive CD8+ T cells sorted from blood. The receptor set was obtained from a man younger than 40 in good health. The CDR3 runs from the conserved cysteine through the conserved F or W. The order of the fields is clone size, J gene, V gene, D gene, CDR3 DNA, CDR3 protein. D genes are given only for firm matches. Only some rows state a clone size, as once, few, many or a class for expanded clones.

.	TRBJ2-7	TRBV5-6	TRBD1	TGTGCCAGCAGCTTCATACCGGGACAGGGATCGGGCGAGCAGTACTTC	CASSFIPGQGSGEQYF
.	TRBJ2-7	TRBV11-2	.	TGTGCCAGCAGTCTCAATGAGATCGAGCAGTACTTC	CASSLNEIEQYF
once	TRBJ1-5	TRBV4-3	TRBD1	TGCGCCAGCAGCCAAGATCTACCGGGACAGGGGAATCAGCCCCAGCATTTT	CASSQDLPGQGNQPQHF
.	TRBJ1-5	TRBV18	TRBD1	TGTGCCAGCTCAGCAGGGGGAGGTCAGCCCCAGCATTTT	CASSAGGGQPQHF
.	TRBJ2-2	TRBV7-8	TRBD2	TGTGCCAGCAGTCAGACTAGCCCGAACACCGGGGAGCTGTTTTTT	CASSQTSPNTGELFF
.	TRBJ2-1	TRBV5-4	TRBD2	TGTGCCAGCAGCTTGCGCCTAGCGGGAGGAGACGAGCAGTTCTTC	CASSLRLAGGDEQFF
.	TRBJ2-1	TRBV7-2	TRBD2	TGTGCCAGCAGCTCTAGTTCTGGGACTAGCGGGAGGGTCGAGCAGTTCTTC	CASSSSSGTSGRVEQFF
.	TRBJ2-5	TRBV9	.	TGTGCCAGCAGCGAGACTAAGGGGACCCAGTACTTC	CASSETKGTQYF
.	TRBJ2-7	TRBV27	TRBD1	TGTGCCAGCAGCATTACCGGGACAGAATACTACGAGCAGTACTTC	CASSITGTEYYEQYF
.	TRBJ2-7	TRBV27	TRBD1	TGTGCCAGCAGTTTAGAGCCGGGACAGGGGTACGAGCAGTACTTC	CASSLEPGQGYEQYF
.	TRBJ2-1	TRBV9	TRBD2	TGTGCCAGCAGTCTTAGCGGGAGTACCAATGAGCAGTTCTTC	CASSLSGSTNEQFF
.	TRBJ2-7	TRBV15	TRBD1	TGTGCCACCAGCAGAGAGGGGGGGGACAGGGCAGCCTACGAGCAGTACTTC	CATSREGGDRAAYEQYF
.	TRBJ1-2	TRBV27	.	TGTGCCAGCAGTTTATCGGAAAGGAATGGCTACACCTTC	CASSLSERNGYTF
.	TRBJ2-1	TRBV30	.	TGTGCCTGGAGTGTACCTTTAGGGGCCCGCGGCTTTATCTACAATGAGCAGTTCTTC	CAWSVPLGARGFIYNEQFF
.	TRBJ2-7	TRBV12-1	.	TGTGCCAGCAGCCAAATCGGACAGGGTCGTTTTTCCTACGAGCAGTACTTC	CASSQIGQGRFSYEQYF
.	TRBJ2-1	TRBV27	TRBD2	TGTGCCAGCAGCCCAGACTCAGGGGCGGGAGGGCCGTTCTACAATGAGCAGTTCTTC	CASSPDSGAGGPFYNEQFF
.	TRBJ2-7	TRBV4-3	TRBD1	TGCGCCAGCAGCCAAGACCGCAGGGGGATTGGGGAGCAGTACTTC	CASSQDRRGIGEQYF
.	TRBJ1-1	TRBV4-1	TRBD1	TGCGCCAGCCACACCTATGCGGGGACAGGACCGAACACTGAAGCTTTCTTT	CASHTYAGTGPNTEAFF
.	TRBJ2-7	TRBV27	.	TGTGCCAGCGGATCCCTAGATCCCTACGAGCAGTACTTC	CASGSLDPYEQYF
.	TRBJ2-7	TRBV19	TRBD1	TGTGCCAGTAGTCTTCGGGACAGAGCCTACGAGCAGTACTTC	CASSLRDRAYEQYF
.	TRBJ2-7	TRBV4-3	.	TGCGCCAGCAGCCAAGATGCGGACACTTCCCGCGAGCAGTACTTC	CASSQDADTSREQYF
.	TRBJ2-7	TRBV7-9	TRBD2	TGTGCCTCTACAGCGGGAGACTCCTACGAGCAGTACTTC	CASTAGDSYEQYF
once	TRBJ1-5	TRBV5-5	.	TGTGCCAGCAGCTTGTTGTGGGGTATGCAGCCCCAGCATTTT	CASSLLWGMQPQHF
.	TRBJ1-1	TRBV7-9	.	TGTGCCAGCAGCTTAGAAGATATGAACACTGAAGCTTTCTTT	CASSLEDMNTEAFF
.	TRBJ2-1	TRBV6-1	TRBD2	TGTGCCAGCAGACTAGCGGGAGCGAATGAGCAGTTCTTC	CASRLAGANEQFF
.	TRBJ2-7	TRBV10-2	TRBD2	TGCGCCAGCAGCCATCCGGGACTAGCCCCCTCCTACGAGCAGTACTTC	CASSHPGLAPSYEQYF
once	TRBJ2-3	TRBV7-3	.	TGTGCCAGCAGCTTAAACGGGGCCACAGATACGCAGTATTTT	CASSLNGATDTQYF
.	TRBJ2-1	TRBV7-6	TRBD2	TGTGCCAGCAGCTCGGGACTAGCGGGAGGGCCGTCCTACAATGAGCAGTTCTTC	CASSSGLAGGPSYNEQFF
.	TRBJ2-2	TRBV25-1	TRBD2	TGTGCCAGCGGATTAAAGGGACTAGCGGGAAACACCGGGGAGCTGTTTTTT	CASGLKGLAGNTGELFF
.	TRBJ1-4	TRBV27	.	TGTGCCAGCAGAGGGGGGTCGTATGAAAAACTGTTTTTT	CASRGGSYEKLFF
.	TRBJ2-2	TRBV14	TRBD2	TGTGCCAGCCAGGGACTAGCGGTGACCGGGGAGCTGTTTTTT	CASQGLAVTGELFF
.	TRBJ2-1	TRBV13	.	TGTGCCAGCAGTTCTGGGGGTAGCTCCTACAATGAGCAGTTCTTC	CASSSGGSSYNEQFF
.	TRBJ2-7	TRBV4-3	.	TGCGCCAGCAGCCAAGCCCGGAGACAGTCTAAAAAGCAGTACTTC	CASSQARRQSKKQYF
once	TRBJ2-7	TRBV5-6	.	TGTGCCAGCAGCGTCTACAGGAACTCCTACGAGCAGTACTTC	CASSVYRNSYEQYF
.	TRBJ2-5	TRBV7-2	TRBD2	TGTGCCAGCAGCATCAACCGACTAGCGGGAGAAGAGACCCAGTACTTC	CASSINRLAGEETQYF
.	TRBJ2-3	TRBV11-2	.	TGTGCCAGCAGCTTAGATTGGAGTTCAGATACGCAGTATTTT	CASSLDWSSDTQYF
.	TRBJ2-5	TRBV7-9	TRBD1	TGTGCCAGCAGCCCAGGGGGCGGGGAGACCCAGTACTTC	CASSPGGGETQYF
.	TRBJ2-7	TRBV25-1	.	TGTGCCAGCAGTGAACTAGATCCTCGTGGCGAGCAGTACTTC	CASSELDPRGEQYF
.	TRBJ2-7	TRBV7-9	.	TGTGCCAGCAGCTTGCCTCGGACAGTCGACGAGCAGTACTTC	CASSLPRTVDEQYF
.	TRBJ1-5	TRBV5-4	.	TGTGCCAGCAAAGGGCAGGGACGTCGGTACAATCAGCCCCAGCATTTT	CASKGQGRRYNQPQHF